The rows below give T cell receptor beta chains drawn from one sample of a study of Graves' ophthalmopathy and Graves' hyperthyroidism. Via MiXCR, TCRdb re-called the multiplex PCR reads, giving one row per CDR3 protein. The repertoire includes fewer than 600,000 distinct CDR3 sequences, around an eighth of them detected once, and about 10% sits in the top ten. Sequencing was carried out using blood. These receptors all stem from a woman in her thirties with Graves' ophthalmopathy. CDR3s include the opening cysteine and the closing phenylalanine or tryptophan. The D gene is left open where the match is weak. Expanded clones get a size class; other rows say once, few or many, or leave the size out.

-	TRBV11-2	many	TRBJ1-2	TGTGCCAGCAGCTTAGAGGGCAGTTTC	CASSLEGSF
TRBD2	TRBV28	many	TRBJ2-7	TGTGCCACTCACCCATGGGGGGGTATCAAGCAGTACTTC	CATHPWGGIKQYF
-	TRBV7-2	many	TRBJ1-2	TGTGCCAGCAGCTTAGGACGGAGTTTCTATGGCTACACCTTC	CASSLGRSFYGYTF
TRBD1	TRBV6-2/TRBV6-3	-	TRBJ2-6	TGTGCCAGCAGTTCCCTCCCGGGACAGAGCTCTGGGGCCAACGTCCTGACTTTC	CASSSLPGQSSGANVLTF
TRBD1	TRBV6-1	-	TRBJ2-7	TGTGCCAGCAGTGAGCGACCAGGGGGTTGGACCTTCACCTACGAGCAGTACTTC	CASSERPGGWTFTYEQYF
-	TRBV20-1	-	TRBJ2-7	TGCAGTGCTAGGGTCCGTTATACCTACGAGCAGTACTTC	CSARVRYTYEQYF
-	TRBV12-3/TRBV12-4	many	TRBJ2-7	TGTGCCAGCAGCCTGGGTTGGGGGTTTAGCTCCTACGAGCAGTACTTC	CASSLGWGFSSYEQYF
-	TRBV27	many	TRBJ1-5	TGTGCCAGCAACCCCGTTAGCAATCAGCCCCAGCATTTT	CASNPVSNQPQHF
-	TRBV10-3	many	TRBJ1-6	TGTGCCATCAGTGAGTCATCGGCAGATAATTCACCCCTCCACTTT	CAISESSADNSPLHF
TRBD1	TRBV27	many	TRBJ2-7	TGTGCCAGCAGTTTATCTGGGACAGGGGGCGGCGAGCAGTACTTC	CASSLSGTGGGEQYF
-	TRBV7-8	many	TRBJ1-5	TGTGCCAGCAGCTTAGCGAAACAGGGCCCACTTAGCAATCAGCCCCAGCATTTT	CASSLAKQGPLSNQPQHF
-	TRBV27	-	TRBJ2-7	TGTGCCAGCAGTGGACGGGACAACGTAGCGGGTGGAAGTTGGGAGCAGTACTTC	CASSGRDNVAGGSWEQYF
TRBD1	TRBV15	many	TRBJ1-1	TGTGCCACCAGCAACCCGGGACAGGGCCCGAACACTGAAGCTTTCTTT	CATSNPGQGPNTEAFF
-	TRBV10-3	many	TRBJ2-5	TGTGCCATCAGTGAGTCCAGGGAAGAGACCCAGTACTTC	CAISESREETQYF
-	TRBV19	-	TRBJ1-3	TGTGCCAGTACCACGAGGGGGGACCCTGGAAACACCATATATTTT	CASTTRGDPGNTIYF
-	TRBV20-1	many	TRBJ2-7	TGCAGTGCTAGAGGACAGACCTACGAGCAGTACTTC	CSARGQTYEQYF